This paragraph covers one TCR beta chain sequence. Adults of Caucasian background living in Nashville, Tennessee made up all donors. V lost 6 bases and J lost 4, with 14 bases in between. The CDR3 has 14 residues. The germline gives CDR1 LNHDA, CDR2 SQIVND (reference sequence). The sample belongs to a study of shared clonotypes between healthy human individuals. Across several immunoSEQ plates, the genomic DNA of each subset was split evenly. The protocol was immunoSEQ multiplex PCR, while the TCRdb copy is restricted to in-frame clones and leaves out a portion. The sample has about 2.3 million clones, around 93% seen once.

Sequencing input: naive CD4+ T cells from PBMCs. As for subset: CD45RA+ positively selected. The TCR was taken from a man between 18 and 35 years old in good health. Some clones in this sample may be carry-over from other donors' samples. The chain joins TRBV19 to TRBJ2-3; perhaps TRBD2 as D (5 bases). The CDR3: CASRLRTGSDTQYF. CDR3 DNA sequence: TGTGCCAGTAGGCTCCGGACGGGGTCAGATACGCAGTATTTT.